Described below is a single T cell receptor beta chain sequence and its context. Its specificity is not known. With 60 Vbeta and 13 Jbeta primers, the PCR was carried out. The repertoire was sequenced with immunoSEQ multiplex PCR; TCRdb's copy has only in-frame clones and lacks some. The table shows fewer than 150,000 clones, with 60% to 75% occurring only once. This entry is derived from a study of cytomegalovirus exposure and HLA in healthy donors. Study context: An earlier analysis identified 120 million or so unique TCR beta sequences in approximately 190 million T cells. For the roughly 390 genotyped donors, more than 65% fell within the Caucasian-associated ancestry cluster.

Findings of the study overall: Being productive about 87% or about 30% of the time was typical of most TCR beta V segments in an earlier analysis. Among TCR beta chains of equal frequency, HLA-associated ones were more clonally expanded in a later analysis.

The germline V gene has CDR1 LGHNA and CDR2 YNFKEQ. The CDR3 sequence is 18 residues long. V shed 0 bases, J shed 2 bases, and the junction held 9 bases outside the gene matches. The sequence derives from a human donor in good health. Sequencing was performed on PBMCs. The J gene is TRBJ2-1, the V gene TRBV4-2; 8 bases fit TRBD2. Written as DNA, the CDR3 is TGTGCCAGCAGCCAAGATCCCCTGGGTAGCGGGACCTACAATGAGCAGTTCTTC. It encodes CASSQDPLGSGTYNEQFF.